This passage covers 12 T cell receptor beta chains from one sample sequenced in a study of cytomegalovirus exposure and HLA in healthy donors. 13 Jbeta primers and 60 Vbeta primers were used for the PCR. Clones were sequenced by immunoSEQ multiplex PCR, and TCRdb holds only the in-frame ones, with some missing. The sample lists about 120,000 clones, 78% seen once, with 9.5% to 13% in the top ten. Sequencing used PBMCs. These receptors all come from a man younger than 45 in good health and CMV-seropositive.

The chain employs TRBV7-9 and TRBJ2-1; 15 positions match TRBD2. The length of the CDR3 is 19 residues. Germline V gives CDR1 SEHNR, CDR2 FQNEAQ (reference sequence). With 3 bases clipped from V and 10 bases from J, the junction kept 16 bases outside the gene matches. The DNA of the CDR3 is TGTGCCAGCAGCTTTCGGACTAGCGGGAGGGCCAAGGGGCTTCGGGAGCAGTTCTTC. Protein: CASSFRTSGRAKGLREQFF. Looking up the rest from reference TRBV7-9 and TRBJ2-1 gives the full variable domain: DTGVSQNPRHKITKRGQNVTFRCDPISEHNRLYWYRQTLGQGPEFLTYFQNEAQLEKSRLLSDRFSAERPKGSFSTLEIQRTEQGDSAMYLCASSFRTSGRAKGLREQFFGPGTRLTVL.

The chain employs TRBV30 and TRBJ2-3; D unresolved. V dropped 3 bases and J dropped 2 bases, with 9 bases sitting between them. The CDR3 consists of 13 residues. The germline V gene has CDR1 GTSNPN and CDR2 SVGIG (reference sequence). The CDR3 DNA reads TGTGCCTGGAGAATTCTGGCCACAGATACGCAGTATTTT. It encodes CAWRILATDTQYF.

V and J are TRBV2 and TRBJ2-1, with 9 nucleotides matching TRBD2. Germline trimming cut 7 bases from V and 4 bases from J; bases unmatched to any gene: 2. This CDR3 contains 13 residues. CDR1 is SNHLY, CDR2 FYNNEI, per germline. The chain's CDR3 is CASNLAGYNEQFF. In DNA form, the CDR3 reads TGTGCCAGCAACCTAGCGGGGTACAATGAGCAGTTCTTC.

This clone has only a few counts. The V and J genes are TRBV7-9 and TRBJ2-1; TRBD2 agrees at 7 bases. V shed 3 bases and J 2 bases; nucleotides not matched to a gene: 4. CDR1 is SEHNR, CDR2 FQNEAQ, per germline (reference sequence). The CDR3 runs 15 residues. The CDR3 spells CASSFGGGTYNEQFF. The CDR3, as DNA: TGTGCCAGCAGCTTTGGGGGGGGGACCTACAATGAGCAGTTCTTC.

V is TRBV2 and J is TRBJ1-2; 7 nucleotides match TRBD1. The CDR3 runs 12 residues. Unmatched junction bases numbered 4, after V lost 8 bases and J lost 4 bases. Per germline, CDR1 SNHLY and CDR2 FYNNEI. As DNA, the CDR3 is TGTGCCAGCGCGGACAGGCCCTATGGCTACACCTTC. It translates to CASADRPYGYTF.

CDR3 coding DNA: TGTGCCAGCAGTCTATGGTCACTAGCGGGAGGTCACTCCTACAATGAGCAGTTCTTC. Amino acids: CASSLWSLAGGHSYNEQFF. The chain is built from TRBV27 and TRBJ2-1; 12 bases line up with TRBD2. Trimming removed 5 bases from V and 0 bases from J; junction bases left unmatched: 11. CDR3 length: 19 residues. Germline CDR1 MNHEY, CDR2 SMNVEV (reference sequence).

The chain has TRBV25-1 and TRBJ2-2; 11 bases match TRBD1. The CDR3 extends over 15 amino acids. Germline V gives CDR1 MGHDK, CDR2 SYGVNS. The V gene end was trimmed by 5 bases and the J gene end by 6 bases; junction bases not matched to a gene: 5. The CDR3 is CASSNRDRGSGELFF. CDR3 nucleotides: TGTGCCAGCAGTAACCGGGACAGGGGGTCCGGGGAGCTGTTTTTT.

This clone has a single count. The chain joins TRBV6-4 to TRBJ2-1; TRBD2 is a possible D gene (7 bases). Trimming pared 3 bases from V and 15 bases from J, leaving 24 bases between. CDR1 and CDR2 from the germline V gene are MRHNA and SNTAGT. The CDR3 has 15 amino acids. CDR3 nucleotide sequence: TGTGCCAGCAGTGAAAGGGGGGGTAGCCGCGCCTTGTTGTTCTTC. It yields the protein CASSERGGSRALLFF.

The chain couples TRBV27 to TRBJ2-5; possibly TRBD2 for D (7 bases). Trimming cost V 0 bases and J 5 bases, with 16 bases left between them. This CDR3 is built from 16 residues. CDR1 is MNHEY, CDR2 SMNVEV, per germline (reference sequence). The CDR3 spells CASSLSRWGGRETQYF. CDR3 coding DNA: TGTGCCAGCAGTTTATCTAGGTGGGGGGGCAGGGAGACCCAGTACTTC.

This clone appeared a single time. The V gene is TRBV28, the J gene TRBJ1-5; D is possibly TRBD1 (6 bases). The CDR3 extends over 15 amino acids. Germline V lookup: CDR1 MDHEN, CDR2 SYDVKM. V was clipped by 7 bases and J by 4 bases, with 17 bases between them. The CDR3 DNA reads TGTGCCAGCATTACTCCCGACAGGAGAAATCAGCCCCAGCATTTT. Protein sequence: CASITPDRRNQPQHF. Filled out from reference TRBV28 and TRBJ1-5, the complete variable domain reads DVKVTQSSRYLVKRTGEKVFLECVQDMDHENMFWYRQDPGLGLRLIYFSYDVKMKEKGDIPEGYSVSREKKERFSLILESASTNQTSMYLCASITPDRRNQPQHFGDGTRLSIL.

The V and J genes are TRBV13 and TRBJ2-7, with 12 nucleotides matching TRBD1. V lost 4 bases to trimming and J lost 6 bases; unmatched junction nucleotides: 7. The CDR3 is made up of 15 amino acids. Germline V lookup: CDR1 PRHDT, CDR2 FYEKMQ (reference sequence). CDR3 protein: CASSYVGQGAVEQYF. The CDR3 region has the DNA TGTGCCAGCAGCTACGTGGGACAGGGGGCGGTCGAGCAGTACTTC.

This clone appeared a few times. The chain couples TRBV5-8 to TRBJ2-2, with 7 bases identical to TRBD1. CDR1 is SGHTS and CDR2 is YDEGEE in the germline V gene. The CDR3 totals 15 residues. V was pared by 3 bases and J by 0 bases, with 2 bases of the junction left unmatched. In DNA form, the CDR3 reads TGTGCCAGCAGCTCGGGACAGTCGAACACCGGGGAGCTGTTTTTT. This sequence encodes CASSSGQSNTGELFF.